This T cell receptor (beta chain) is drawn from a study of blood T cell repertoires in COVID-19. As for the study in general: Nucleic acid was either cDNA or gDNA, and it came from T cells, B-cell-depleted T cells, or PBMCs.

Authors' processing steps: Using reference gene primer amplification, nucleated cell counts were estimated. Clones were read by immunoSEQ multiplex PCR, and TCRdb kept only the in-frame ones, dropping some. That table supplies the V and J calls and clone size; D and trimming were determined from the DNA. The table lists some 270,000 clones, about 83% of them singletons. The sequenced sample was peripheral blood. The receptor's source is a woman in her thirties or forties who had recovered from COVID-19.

Here the CDR3 DNA reads TGTGCCAGCAGTTCGATCAGGGTAGGAGAGACCCAGTACTTC. Translating gives CASSSIRVGETQYF. This rearrangement joins TRBV6-5 to TRBJ2-5; D might be TRBD1 (5 bases). CDR1 and CDR2 from the germline V gene are MNHEY and SVGAGI. The CDR3 has 14 residues. V was pared by 4 bases and J by 4 bases, with 13 bases between.